This TCR beta chain was recorded in a study of T cells after yellow fever vaccination. At the level of the study: Preparation used SMART-Seq v4 Ultra Low Input for the low-cell-number fractions. Regarding the study as a whole: The CD4 compartment and the CD8 compartment contained a small share of clonotypes in common.

Worth noting for this clonotype: The antigen remains unidentified.

TCRdb ran MiXCR on the 5' RACE reads and lists one entry per CDR3 protein. The data hold under 150,000 distinct CDR3 sequences, with roughly 15% observed a single time. The CDR3 runs to 15 residues. V was pared by 0 bases and J by 2 bases, with 2 bases of the junction left unmatched. The germline V gene encodes CDR1 LGHNA and CDR2 YSLEER. The chain carries TRBV4-3 and TRBJ2-7; 9 nucleotides align to TRBD1. Sequenced material: CD8+ T cells sorted from PBMCs, taken 5 days after the yellow fever booster vaccination. This receptor was obtained from a man aged 18 to 35 who received the YFV17D yellow fever vaccine. CDR3 bases: TGCGCCAGCAGCCAAGAGGGACAGGGCCCCTACGAGCAGTACTTC. Encoded protein: CASSQEGQGPYEQYF.